The 7 T cell receptor beta chains below come from one sample, sequenced in a study of CD8 T cells in ankylosing spondylitis. Regarding the study as a whole: In ankylosing spondylitis blood, a motif of eight highly homologous TCR beta variants appeared characteristic.

Antigens for these TCRs are unknown. TCRdb independently ran MiXCR on the 5' RACE reads; one entry per CDR3 protein. The sample gives roughly 490,000 distinct CDR3 sequences, about 5% of which show up once; 3.5% is in the top ten. The sequencing sample was made of blood, either unsorted or a sorted T cell fraction (not recorded which). The receptors here all came from a male donor with ankylosing spondylitis.

This chain links TRBV3-1 with TRBJ2-1, with a weak D call TRBD2 (5 bases). The germline CDR1 and CDR2 sequences are LGHDT and YNNKEL (reference sequence). The CDR3 is 16 residues long. The ends were cut back, 1 base at V and 1 base at J, with 11 bases in the middle. The CDR3 reads CASSQVGIGSYNEQFF. The CDR3 DNA reads TGTGCCAGCAGCCAAGTCGGGATAGGGTCCTACAATGAGCAGTTCTTC.

This clonotype came up many times. The gene calls are TRBV29-1 and TRBJ2-3, with 7 bases fitting TRBD2. Germline CDR1 reads SQVTM; CDR2 reads ANQGSEA. V was clipped by 7 bases and J by 2 bases; unmatched bases: 9. The CDR3 runs 14 residues. The CDR3 DNA sequence: TGCAGCGCGGCCCCAGCGGGGAACACAGATACGCAGTATTTT. As protein: CSAAPAGNTDTQYF.

This clonotype came up a few times. This chain links TRBV5-6 with TRBJ2-1, with D possibly being TRBD1 (6 bases). Germline lookup yields CDR1 SGHDT and CDR2 YYEEEE. There are 14 residues in the CDR3. Trimming removed 4 bases at V and 4 bases at J, with 12 bases between. DNA for the CDR3: TGTGCCAGCAGCAATTCGACAGGATACAATGAGCAGTTCTTC. This translates into CASSNSTGYNEQFF. The full variable domain, in which reference TRBV5-6 and TRBJ2-1 provide the parts outside the CDR3, is DAGVTQSPTHLIKTRGQQVTLRCSPKSGHDTVSWYQQALGQGPQFIFQYYEEEERQRGNFPDRFSGHQFPNYSSELNVNALLLGDSALYLCASSNSTGYNEQFFGPGTRLTVL.

The table lists this clonotype with a few counts. The chain uses TRBV20-1 and TRBJ2-3, with 10 bases aligning to TRBD2. The CDR3 runs 16 residues. Losses at the gene ends were 3 bases for V and 2 bases for J; bases not matched to a gene: 8. Germline loops: CDR1 DFQATT, CDR2 SNEGSKA (reference sequence). The CDR3 protein is CSASFPSGGTTDTQYF. CDR3 DNA: TGCAGTGCTAGCTTCCCTAGCGGGGGAACCACAGATACGCAGTATTTT.

For the CDR3, the DNA is TGTGCCAGCAGCTTGGCCGGGGGGGCCGACATTCAGTACTTC. Encoded protein: CASSLAGGADIQYF. The chain employs TRBV7-2 and TRBJ2-4, with 8 bases aligning to TRBD2. CDR3 size: 14 residues. The J segment lost 8 bases and the V segment lost 3 bases, leaving 6 bases of the junction unmatched. Germline-derived CDR1 and CDR2 are SGHTA and FQGNSA.

This clonotype has ten or more counts. This rearrangement joins TRBV29-1 to TRBJ1-1; tentatively, D is TRBD1 (5 bases). CDR3 length equals 12 residues. Germline V gene data show CDR1 as SQVTM and CDR2 as ANQGSEA. V lost 4 bases to trimming and J lost 1 base, with 7 bases between them. CDR3 in amino acids: CSVGGQNTEAFF. CDR3 in DNA: TGCAGCGTTGGAGGACAGAACACTGAAGCTTTCTTT.

The sample holds many counts of this clonotype. CDR3 loop: CSARASGQPQHF. The CDR3 coding sequence is TGCAGTGCTAGGGCGTCGGGGCAGCCCCAGCATTTT. The chain employs TRBV20-1 and TRBJ1-5; no definite D call. CDR3 length equals 12 residues. Trimming cost V 3 bases and J 7 bases, with 10 bases left between them. CDR1 is DFQATT and CDR2 is SNEGSKA in the germline V gene (reference sequence).